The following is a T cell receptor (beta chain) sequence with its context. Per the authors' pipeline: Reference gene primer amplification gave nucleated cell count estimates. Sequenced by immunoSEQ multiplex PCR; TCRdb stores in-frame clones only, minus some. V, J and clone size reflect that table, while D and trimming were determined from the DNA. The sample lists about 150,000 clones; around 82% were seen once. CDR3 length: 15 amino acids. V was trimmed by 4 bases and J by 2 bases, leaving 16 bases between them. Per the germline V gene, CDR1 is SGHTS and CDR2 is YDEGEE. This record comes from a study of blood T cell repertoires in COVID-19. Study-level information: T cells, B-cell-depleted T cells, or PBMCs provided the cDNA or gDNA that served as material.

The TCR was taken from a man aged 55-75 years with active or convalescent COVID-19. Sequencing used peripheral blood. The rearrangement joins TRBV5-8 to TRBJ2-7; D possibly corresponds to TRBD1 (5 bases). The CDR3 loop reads CASSPHRKGTYEQYF. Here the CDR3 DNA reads TGTGCCAGCAGCCCCCACAGGAAAGGGACCTACGAGCAGTACTTC. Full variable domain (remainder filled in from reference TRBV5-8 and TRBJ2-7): EAGVTQSPTHLIKTRGQQATLRCSPISGHTSVYWYQQALGLGLQFLLWYDEGEERNRGNFPPRFSGRQFPNYSSELNVNALELEDSALYLCASSPHRKGTYEQYFGPGTRLTVT.